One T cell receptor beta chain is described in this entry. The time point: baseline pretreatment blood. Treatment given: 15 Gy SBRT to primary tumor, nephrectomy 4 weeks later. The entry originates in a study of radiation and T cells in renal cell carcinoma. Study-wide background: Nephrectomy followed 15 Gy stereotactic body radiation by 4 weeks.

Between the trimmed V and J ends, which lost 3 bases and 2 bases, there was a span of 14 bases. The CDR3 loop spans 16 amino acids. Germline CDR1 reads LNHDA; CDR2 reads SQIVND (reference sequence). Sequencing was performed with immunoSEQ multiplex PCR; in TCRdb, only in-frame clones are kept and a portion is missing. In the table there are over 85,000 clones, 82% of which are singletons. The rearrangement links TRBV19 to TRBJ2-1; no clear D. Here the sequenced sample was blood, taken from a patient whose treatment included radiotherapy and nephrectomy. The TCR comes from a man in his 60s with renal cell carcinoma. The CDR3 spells CASSMGKSFPYNEQFF. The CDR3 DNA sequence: TGTGCCAGTAGTATGGGTAAATCATTCCCCTACAATGAGCAGTTCTTC.